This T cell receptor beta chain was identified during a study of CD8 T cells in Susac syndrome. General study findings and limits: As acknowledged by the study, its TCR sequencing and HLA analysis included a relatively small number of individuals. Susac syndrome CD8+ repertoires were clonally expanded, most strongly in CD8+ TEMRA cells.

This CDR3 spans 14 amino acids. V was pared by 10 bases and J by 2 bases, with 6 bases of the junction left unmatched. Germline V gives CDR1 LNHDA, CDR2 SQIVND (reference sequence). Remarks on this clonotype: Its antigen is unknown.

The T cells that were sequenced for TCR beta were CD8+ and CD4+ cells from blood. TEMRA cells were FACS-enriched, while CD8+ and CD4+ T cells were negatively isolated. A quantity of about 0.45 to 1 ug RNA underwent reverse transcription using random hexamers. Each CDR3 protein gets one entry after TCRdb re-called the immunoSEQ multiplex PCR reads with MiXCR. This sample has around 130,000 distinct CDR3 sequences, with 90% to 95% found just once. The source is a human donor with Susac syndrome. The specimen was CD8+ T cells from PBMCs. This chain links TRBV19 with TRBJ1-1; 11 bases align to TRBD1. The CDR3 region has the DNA TGTGCCACCAGGGACAGGGGGTTTAACACTGAAGCTTTCTTT. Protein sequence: CATRDRGFNTEAFF.